This TCR beta chain is from a study of regulatory T cells in long-lasting Graves disease. Study findings and constraints: Preferential use of TRBV28, TRBJ1-2 and TRBJ2-5 was seen in persistent disease.

Stated time point: newly diagnosed GD, antithyroid drugs for less than 3 months. Making the TCR library involved RNA that had been extracted from PBMCs. Trimming removed 6 bases at V and 7 bases at J, with 9 bases between. This CDR3 has 11 residues. Through Arm-PCR of CDR3 regions and iRepertoire HTBI primers, TCR beta libraries were built. TCRdb re-analysed the multiplex PCR reads in MiXCR, keeping a single row per CDR3 protein. This table has 560,000 or so distinct CDR3 sequences, 15% to 20% appearing once. A few counts support this clonotype. Its antigen remains unknown. These same records also appear under a second study, on T cells in Graves' hyperthyroidism and ophthalmopathy.

The source is a man younger than 30 with Graves disease. This rearrangement joins TRBV12-3 or TRBV12-4 to TRBJ1-2, with D unclear. The material sequenced was peripheral blood mononuclear cells (PBMCs), taken at new diagnosis, from a patient treated with antithyroid drugs. The CDR3 sequence: CASSTMGGYTF. The CDR3 DNA reads TGTGCCAGCAGCACGATGGGTGGCTACACCTTC.